The present T cell receptor (beta chain) was sequenced within a study of blood T cell repertoires in COVID-19. Study-level background: Sources were T cells, B-cell-depleted T cells, or PBMCs; the material itself was cDNA or gDNA.

Assay used: immunoSEQ multiplex PCR; TCRdb lists only in-frame clones, some missing. Of under 200,000 clones listed, 70% to 90% were seen once; the top ten hold roughly 2.5%. The receptor's source is a middle-aged man with active or convalescent COVID-19. The source material was peripheral blood.

DNA of the CDR3: TGTGCCACCCATCTAGGGGCAACTAATGAAAAACTGTTTTTT. It translates to CATHLGATNEKLFF. The chain employs TRBV28 and TRBJ1-4, with D perhaps TRBD1 (5 bases). The germline CDR1 and CDR2 sequences are MDHEN and SYDVKM. V shed 10 bases and J shed 0 bases, with 12 bases lying between them. The CDR3 totals 14 residues.